A single sample is the source of the 11 T cell receptor beta chains below, sequenced in a study of T cell responses to AZD1222 COVID-19 vaccine. The protocol was immunoSEQ multiplex PCR, while the TCRdb copy is restricted to in-frame clones and leaves out a portion. The profile shows 150,000 to 180,000 clones, around 85% of them singletons. The specimen comprised peripheral blood, sampled on day 0 of MenACWY control vaccination. The receptors here all came from an adult in good health.

The chain links TRBV20-1 to TRBJ1-2, with a tentative D call TRBD1 (5 bases). The length of the CDR3 is 11 residues. Germline CDR1 DFQATT, CDR2 SNEGSKA (reference sequence). With 3 bases removed from V and 8 bases from J, the gap between germline ends came to 10 bases. CDR3 region: CSASPGEGYTF. CDR3 sequence (DNA): TGCAGTGCTAGCCCGGGGGAGGGCTACACCTTC.

This clone showed up just a few times. This chain uses TRBV28 with TRBJ1-2, with D perhaps matching TRBD1 (6 bases). Germline assignment: CDR1 MDHEN and CDR2 SYDVKM. Trimming stripped 5 bases from V and 6 bases from J, with 25 bases between. The CDR3 runs 17 residues. CDR3 in DNA: TGTGCCAGCAGTCCCCCACTTTCAGGGGTTCGGTCGAATGGCTACACCTTC. Amino acid sequence: CASSPPLSGVRSNGYTF.

V and J are TRBV4-3 and TRBJ2-1; D may be TRBD2 (5 bases). CDR3 length: 15 residues. CDR1 is LGHNA and CDR2 is YSLEER in the germline V gene. Trimming shortened V by 4 bases and J by 2 bases, and 12 bases separated the two germline ends. CDR3 bases: TGCGCCAGCAGCCTAAATTTCGGGGCCTACAATGAGCAGTTCTTC. Protein: CASSLNFGAYNEQFF.

This chain connects TRBV6-6 to TRBJ2-1; D remains ambiguous. V lost 5 bases and J lost 7, with 15 bases in between. CDR1 MNHNY and CDR2 SVGAGI come from the germline V gene (reference sequence). The CDR3 is 14 amino acids. In nucleotides, the CDR3 is TGTGCCAGCAGTACCAGTTTAAAGGGTAATGAGCAGTTCTTC. It codes for CASSTSLKGNEQFF.

The CDR3 is CASSSRGTGNTIYF. CDR3 nucleotides: TGTGCCAGCAGTTCCAGGGGTACTGGAAACACCATATATTTT. The chain is built from TRBV6-5 and TRBJ1-3; the D gene is possibly TRBD1 (6 bases). The germline V gene has CDR1 MNHEY and CDR2 SVGAGI. The CDR3 spans 14 residues. Trimming left V 4 bases short and J 2 bases short, with 9 bases between.

The chain combines TRBV12-3 or TRBV12-4 with TRBJ1-1, with D uncertain. CDR3 length equals 12 residues. Trimming stripped 5 bases from V and 7 bases from J, with 11 bases between. The CDR3 nucleotides read TGTGCCAGCAGTCGGACCGTTGGTGAAGCTTTCTTT. This sequence encodes CASSRTVGEAFF.

The V gene is TRBV5-4, the J gene TRBJ1-3; TRBD1 might be the D (6 bases). CDR1 and CDR2 from the germline V gene are SGHNT and YYREEE (reference sequence). Trimming cost V 1 base and J 5 bases, with 19 bases left between them. CDR3 length: 17 residues. The CDR3 region has the DNA TGTGCCAGCAGCTTGTATGACGGGGCAGGGGCGAGAAACACCATATATTTT. Protein: CASSLYDGAGARNTIYF.

V and J are TRBV18 and TRBJ2-5; TRBD1 agrees at 7 bases. The germline CDR1 and CDR2 sequences are KGHSH and LQKENI. The V gene end was trimmed by 2 bases and the J gene end by 4 bases; junction bases not matched to a gene: 7. The CDR3 has 15 residues. The chain's CDR3 is CASSPIGQAGETQYF. CDR3 nucleotides: TGTGCCAGCTCACCAATCGGACAGGCGGGAGAGACCCAGTACTTC. The full variable domain, in which reference TRBV18 and TRBJ2-5 provide the parts outside the CDR3, is NAGVMQNPRHLVRRRGQEARLRCSPMKGHSHVYWYRQLPEEGLKFMVYLQKENIIDESGMPKERFSAEFPKEGPSILRIQQVVRGDSAAYFCASSPIGQAGETQYFGPGTRLLVL.

The chain combines TRBV5-1 with TRBJ2-2, with D maybe TRBD1 (6 bases). V shed 7 bases and J shed 1 base, with 11 bases lying between them. Germline-derived CDR1 and CDR2 are SGHRS and YFSETQ. CDR3 length equals 14 residues. In DNA form, the CDR3 reads TGCGCCAGCGCAGGGGCTGGGAACACCGGGGAGCTGTTTTTT. It translates to CASAGAGNTGELFF.

The chain links TRBV18 to TRBJ1-2; D may be TRBD1 (6 bases). V lost 3 bases, J lost 5 bases, and 13 bases lay in between. CDR1 is KGHSH, CDR2 LQKENI, per germline. There are 14 residues in the CDR3. CDR3 sequence: CASSPETGTYGYTF. The CDR3 bases are TGTGCCAGCTCACCGGAGACAGGCACTTATGGCTACACCTTC.

The rearrangement joins TRBV11-2 to TRBJ2-7; D is perhaps TRBD1 (5 bases). The germline V gene has CDR1 SGHAT and CDR2 FQNNGV. The CDR3 is 14 amino acids. V was trimmed by 5 bases and J by 3 bases, leaving 14 bases between them. The chain's CDR3 is CASSPLVGHYEQYV. The CDR3 nucleotides are TGTGCCAGCAGCCCTCTCGTGGGGCACTACGAGCAGTACGTC.